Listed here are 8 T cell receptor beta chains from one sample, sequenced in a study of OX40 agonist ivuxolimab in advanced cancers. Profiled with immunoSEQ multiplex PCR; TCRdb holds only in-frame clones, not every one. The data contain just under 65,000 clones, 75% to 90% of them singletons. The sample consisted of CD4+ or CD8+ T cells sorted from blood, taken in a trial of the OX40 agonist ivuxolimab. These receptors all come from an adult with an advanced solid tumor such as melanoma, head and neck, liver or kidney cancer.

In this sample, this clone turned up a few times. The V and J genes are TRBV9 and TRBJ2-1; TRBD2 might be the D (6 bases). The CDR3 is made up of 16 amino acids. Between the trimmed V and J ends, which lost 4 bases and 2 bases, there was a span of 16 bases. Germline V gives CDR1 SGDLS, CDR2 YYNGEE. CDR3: CASSYGTPNPYNEQFF. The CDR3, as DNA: TGTGCCAGCAGCTATGGGACTCCTAACCCCTACAATGAGCAGTTCTTC.

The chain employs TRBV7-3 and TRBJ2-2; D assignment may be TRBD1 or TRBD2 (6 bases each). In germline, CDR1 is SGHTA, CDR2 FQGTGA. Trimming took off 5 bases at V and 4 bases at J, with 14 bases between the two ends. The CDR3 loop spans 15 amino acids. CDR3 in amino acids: CASSPYGGSTGELFF. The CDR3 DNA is TGTGCCAGCAGCCCATACGGGGGCAGCACCGGGGAGCTGTTTTTT.

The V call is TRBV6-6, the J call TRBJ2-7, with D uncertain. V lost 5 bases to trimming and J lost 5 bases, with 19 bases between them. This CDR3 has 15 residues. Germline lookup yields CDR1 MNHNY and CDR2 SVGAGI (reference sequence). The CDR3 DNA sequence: TGTGCCAGCAGTGTTCCTGCGGCTCAGAGACACGAGCAGTACTTC. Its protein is CASSVPAAQRHEQYF.

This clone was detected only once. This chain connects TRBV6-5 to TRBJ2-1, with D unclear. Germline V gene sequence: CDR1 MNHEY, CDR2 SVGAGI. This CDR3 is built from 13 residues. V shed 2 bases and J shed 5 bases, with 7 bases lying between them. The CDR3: CASSYRADNEQFF. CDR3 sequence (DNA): TGTGCCAGCAGTTACCGGGCCGACAATGAGCAGTTCTTC.

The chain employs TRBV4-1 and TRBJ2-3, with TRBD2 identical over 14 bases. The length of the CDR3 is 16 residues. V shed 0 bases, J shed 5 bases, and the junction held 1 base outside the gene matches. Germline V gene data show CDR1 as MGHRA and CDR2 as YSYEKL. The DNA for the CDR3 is TGCGCCAGCAGCCAAGAAGGGACTAGCGGGGGAGATACGCAGTATTTT. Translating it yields CASSQEGTSGGDTQYF.

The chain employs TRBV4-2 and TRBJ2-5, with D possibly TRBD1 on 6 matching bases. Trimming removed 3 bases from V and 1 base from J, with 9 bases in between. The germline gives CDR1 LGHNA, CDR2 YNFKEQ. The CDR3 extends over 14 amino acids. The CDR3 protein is CASSHQDSQETQYF. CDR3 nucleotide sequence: TGTGCCAGCAGCCATCAGGACAGCCAAGAGACCCAGTACTTC.

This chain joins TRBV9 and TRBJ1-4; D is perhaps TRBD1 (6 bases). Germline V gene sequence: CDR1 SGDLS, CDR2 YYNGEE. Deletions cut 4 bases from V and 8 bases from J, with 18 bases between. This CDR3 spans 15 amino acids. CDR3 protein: CASSPRLGAGEKLFF. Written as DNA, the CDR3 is TGTGCCAGCAGCCCCAGACTGGGGGCTGGGGAAAAACTGTTTTTT.

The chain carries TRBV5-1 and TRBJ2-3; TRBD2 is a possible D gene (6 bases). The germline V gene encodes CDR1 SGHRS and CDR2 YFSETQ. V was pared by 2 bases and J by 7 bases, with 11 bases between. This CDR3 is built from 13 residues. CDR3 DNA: TGCGCCAGCAGCTTTCGGACTACGAATACGCAGTATTTT. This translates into CASSFRTTNTQYF. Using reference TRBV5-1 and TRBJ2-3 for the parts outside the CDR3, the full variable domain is KAGVTQTPRYLIKTRGQQVTLSCSPISGHRSVSWYQQTPGQGLQFLFEYFSETQRNKGNFPGRFSGRQFSNSRSEMNVSTLELGDSALYLCASSFRTTNTQYFGPGTRLTVL.